These 15 T cell receptor beta chains were all obtained from the same sample, sequenced in a study of CD8+ T cells in alopecia areata. cDNA serving as the sequencing template came from extracted, reverse transcribed RNA. Clones were sequenced by immunoSEQ multiplex PCR, and TCRdb holds only the in-frame ones, with some missing. Found here are more than 100,000 clones, around 60% of them singletons; the top ten hold roughly 4.5%. This sample comprised CD4+ T cells sorted from blood, obtained at week 0. Every receptor here comes from a human donor with alopecia areata.

The rearrangement joins TRBV5-1 to TRBJ2-3; 11 nucleotides match TRBD1. Germline V gene sequence: CDR1 SGHRS, CDR2 YFSETQ. Germline trimming cut 4 bases from V and 4 bases from J; bases unmatched to any gene: 11. The CDR3 is 17 residues long. The DNA of the CDR3 is TGCGCCAGCAGCGCCTACGGACGGACAGGGGGCGCAGATACGCAGTATTTT. Protein: CASSAYGRTGGADTQYF.

CDR3 amino acids: CASSQGNTEAFF. The CDR3 DNA follows: TGCGCCAGCAGCCAAGGAAACACTGAAGCTTTCTTT. The genes are TRBV4-3 and TRBJ1-1, with no clear D. Trimming removed 1 base at V and 2 bases at J, with 2 bases between. Germline CDR1 LGHNA, CDR2 YSLEER. The CDR3 is 12 residues long.

This clone was counted many times. The V gene is TRBV27, the J gene TRBJ1-5, with a weak D call TRBD1 (6 bases). The CDR3 has 16 residues. The V gene lost 5 bases and the J gene lost 2 bases, with 16 bases spanning the gap. Germline V gene lookup returns CDR1 MNHEY and CDR2 SMNVEV (reference sequence). The CDR3 spells CASSQRGTDGNQPQHF. CDR3 nucleotide sequence: TGTGCCAGCAGTCAAAGGGGGACCGATGGCAATCAGCCCCAGCATTTT.

The chain has TRBV5-1 and TRBJ1-2, with 7 bases that match TRBD1. V lost 3 bases to trimming and J lost 8 bases; unmatched junction nucleotides: 10. Germline assignment: CDR1 SGHRS and CDR2 YFSETQ. The CDR3 sequence is 14 residues long. CDR3 nucleotides: TGCGCCAGCAGCTCGGGGACAGACGGAGAGGGCTACACCTTC. It is translated as CASSSGTDGEGYTF.

The V gene is TRBV29-1, the J gene TRBJ2-1; TRBD2 matches at 7 bases. The CDR3 extends over 13 amino acids. CDR1 is SQVTM and CDR2 is ANQGSEA in the germline V gene. Trimming took 4 bases from V and 5 from J; bases not matched to a gene: 5. The CDR3 protein is CSVVRELNNEQFF. In DNA form, the CDR3 reads TGCAGCGTTGTGCGGGAGCTAAACAATGAGCAGTTCTTC.

The chain carries TRBV7-2 and TRBJ1-5; TRBD1 matches at 8 bases. The V gene end was trimmed by 5 bases and the J gene end by 1 base; junction bases not matched to a gene: 4. This CDR3 contains 15 residues. Germline V gene sequence: CDR1 SGHTA, CDR2 FQGNSA. CDR3 region: CASSRRGLSNQPQHF. DNA of the CDR3: TGTGCCAGCAGCCGCAGGGGGCTGAGCAATCAGCCCCAGCATTTT.

The table lists this clone with a few counts. The chain is built from TRBV4-3 and TRBJ1-5; D is ambiguous. Germline V CDR1 and CDR2: LGHNA, YSLEER. V was clipped by 0 bases and J by 7 bases, with 16 bases between them. This CDR3 comprises 16 residues. CDR3 sequence reads: CASSQDLGGSGQPQHF. In DNA, the CDR3 is TGCGCCAGCAGCCAAGATCTTGGTGGCAGTGGCCAGCCCCAGCATTTT.

In this sample, this clone turned up a few times. The chain carries TRBV10-3 and TRBJ2-7; 8 bases map to TRBD2. CDR1 ENHRY and CDR2 SYGVKD come from the germline V gene. The length of the CDR3 is 16 residues. Germline trimming cut 0 bases from V and 4 bases from J; bases unmatched to any gene: 8. The DNA of the CDR3 is TGTGCCATCAGTGAGTCAAGAGCGGGAGTTATTTACGAGCAGTACTTC. Translating gives CAISESRAGVIYEQYF.

The chain links TRBV9 to TRBJ2-5; no firm D call. The V gene's germline CDR1 is SGDLS and CDR2 YYNGEE. CDR3 length: 14 amino acids. The V end was cut by 2 bases, the J end by 7 bases, with 15 bases between. Here the CDR3 reads CASSVTSTRGTQYF. CDR3 DNA sequence: TGTGCCAGCAGCGTCACTTCAACCCGTGGGACCCAGTACTTC.

The chain uses TRBV7-9 and TRBJ1-1; D is unresolved. The CDR3 sequence is 13 residues long. Per the germline V gene, CDR1 is SEHNR and CDR2 is FQNEAQ (reference sequence). V lost 2 bases and J 3 bases, leaving 7 bases between the germline ends. The CDR3 bases are TGTGCCAGCAGCTTAATTCGGGACACTGAAGCTTTCTTT. Amino acids: CASSLIRDTEAFF. The full variable domain, in which reference TRBV7-9 and TRBJ1-1 provide the parts outside the CDR3, is DTGVSQNPRHKITKRGQNVTFRCDPISEHNRLYWYRQTLGQGPEFLTYFQNEAQLEKSRLLSDRFSAERPKGSFSTLEIQRTEQGDSAMYLCASSLIRDTEAFFGQGTRLTVV.

The chain recombines TRBV6-1 with TRBJ2-5; tentative D call: TRBD2 (6 bases). Germline V gene data show CDR1 as MNHNS and CDR2 as SASEGT. The germline V and J ends were trimmed by 2 bases and 7 bases, with 17 bases remaining between them. The CDR3 runs 15 residues. CDR3 nucleotide sequence: TGTGCCAGCAGTGAAAACGGAAGGGTGGGAGGGACCCAGTACTTC. Amino acids: CASSENGRVGGTQYF.

CDR3 sequence reads: CASSADSFSGNTIYF. In DNA form, the CDR3 reads TGCGCCAGCAGCGCCGACAGTTTCTCTGGAAACACCATATATTTT. V usage is TRBV5-1 and J usage is TRBJ1-3; D perhaps matches TRBD1 (5 bases). V lost 4 bases, J lost 0 bases, and 11 bases lay in between. The CDR3 extends over 15 amino acids. The germline gives CDR1 SGHRS, CDR2 YFSETQ.

The gene calls are TRBV6-5 and TRBJ1-1, with D possibly TRBD1 on 5 matching bases. Germline V gene data show CDR1 as MNHEY and CDR2 as SVGAGI. The V end lost 2 bases, the J end lost 5 bases, and 6 bases lay between the germline ends. The CDR3 has 12 amino acids. The DNA for the CDR3 is TGTGCCAGCAGTTACGGGGGGACTGAAGCTTTCTTT. Its translation is CASSYGGTEAFF.

This clone was seen once. The chain has TRBV7-2 and TRBJ2-4, with a possible D match to TRBD2 (6 bases). Trimming removed 5 bases at V and 0 bases at J, with 11 bases between. The CDR3 sequence is 15 residues long. The V gene's germline CDR1 is SGHTA and CDR2 FQGNSA. CDR3 sequence (DNA): TGTGCCAGCAGCGCGGGATCTTTAGCCAAAAACATTCAGTACTTC. Encoded protein: CASSAGSLAKNIQYF.

This rearrangement joins TRBV5-1 to TRBJ1-6; D is unclear. Trimming pared 0 bases from V and 8 bases from J, leaving 12 bases between. The CDR3 length is 15 residues. Germline assignment: CDR1 SGHRS and CDR2 YFSETQ. The CDR3 is CASSLAGDGDSPLHF. The CDR3 region has the DNA TGCGCCAGCAGCTTGGCCGGGGATGGGGATTCACCCCTCCACTTT.